These T cell receptor beta chains were read from a single sample in a study of CD8 T cells in Susac syndrome. TCRdb re-derived calls from the immunoSEQ multiplex PCR reads in MiXCR, one entry per CDR3 protein. The repertoire has approximately 210,000 distinct CDR3 sequences, roughly 96% of them found once; the top ten carry 0.085% to 0.1%. The source material was CD4+ T cells from PBMCs. These receptors all come from a human donor with multiple sclerosis. The CDR3 runs from the conserved cysteine through the conserved F or W. The D gene is left open where the match is weak. The listing skips clone size in some rows; elsewhere it reads once, few, many or a size class.

j_call d_call v_call clone_size cdr3_nt cdr3_aa
TRBJ2-7 NA TRBV2 NA TGTGCCAGCGGGGGGCAGTACGAGCAGTACTTC CASGGQYEQYF
TRBJ2-1 TRBD2 TRBV29-1 NA TGCAGCGTTGGCCCTCGGAGGCTAGCGGGTAATGAGCAGTTCTTC CSVGPRRLAGNEQFF
TRBJ1-5 TRBD1 TRBV10-3 once TGTGCCACCTCAATGGACAGGGCTAGTAATCAGCCCCAGCATTTT CATSMDRASNQPQHF
TRBJ2-1 TRBD2 TRBV7-3 NA TGTGCCAGCAGCTTAATCCCTAGCGGGGGGGTCTACAATGAGCAGTTCTTC CASSLIPSGGVYNEQFF
TRBJ2-3 TRBD2 TRBV20-1 NA TGCAGTGTCCAGGGGCTAGCGGGGGGTACAGATACGCAGTATTTT CSVQGLAGGTDTQYF
TRBJ2-1 TRBD2 TRBV12-3/TRBV12-4 NA TGTGCCAGCGGAACTAGCGGGGGAAGCTCCTACAATGAGCAGTTCTTC CASGTSGGSSYNEQFF
TRBJ2-2 NA TRBV20-1 NA TGCAGTGCTAGAGATGGGGTGATCGGGGAGCTGTTTTTT CSARDGVIGELFF
TRBJ1-1 NA TRBV27 once TGTGCCAGCAGTTCCCTTGTTTCGAACACTGAAGCTTTCTTT CASSSLVSNTEAFF
TRBJ2-1 NA TRBV27 NA TGTGCCAGCAGTTCAGCACGGGCTAGTTACGATGAGCAGTTCTTC CASSSARASYDEQFF
TRBJ1-2 TRBD1 TRBV9 NA TGTGCCAGCAGCGTACGGACAGGGCTTAACTATGGCTACACCTTC CASSVRTGLNYGYTF
TRBJ2-5 NA TRBV12-3/TRBV12-4 NA TGTGCCAGCAGTCTTGTGCCGGAGACCCAGTACTTC CASSLVPETQYF